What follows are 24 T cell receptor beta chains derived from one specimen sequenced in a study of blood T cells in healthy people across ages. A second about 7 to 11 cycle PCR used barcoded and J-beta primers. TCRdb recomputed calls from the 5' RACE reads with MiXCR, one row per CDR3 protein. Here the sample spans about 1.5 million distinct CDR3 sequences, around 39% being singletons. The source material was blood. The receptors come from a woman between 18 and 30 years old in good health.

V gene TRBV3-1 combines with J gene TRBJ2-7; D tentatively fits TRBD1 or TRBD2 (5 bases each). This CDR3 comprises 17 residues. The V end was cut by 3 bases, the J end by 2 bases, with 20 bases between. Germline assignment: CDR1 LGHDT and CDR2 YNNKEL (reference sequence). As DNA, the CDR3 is TGTGCCAGCAGCCATTCCACCCTCGGGGCCAGGGCCTACGAGCAGTACTTC. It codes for CASSHSTLGARAYEQYF.

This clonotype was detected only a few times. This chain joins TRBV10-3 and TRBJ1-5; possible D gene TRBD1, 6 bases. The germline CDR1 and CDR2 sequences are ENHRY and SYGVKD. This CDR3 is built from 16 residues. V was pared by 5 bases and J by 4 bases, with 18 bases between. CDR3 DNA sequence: TGTGCCATCAGTCCCTCGGGACATCCTGGGAATCAGCCCCAGCATTTT. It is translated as CAISPSGHPGNQPQHF.

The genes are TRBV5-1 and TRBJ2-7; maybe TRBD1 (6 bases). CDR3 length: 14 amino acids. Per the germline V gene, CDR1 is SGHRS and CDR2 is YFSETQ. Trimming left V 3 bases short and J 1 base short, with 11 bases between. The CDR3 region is CASSWGHRSYEQYF. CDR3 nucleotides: TGCGCCAGCAGCTGGGGACATCGGTCCTACGAGCAGTACTTC. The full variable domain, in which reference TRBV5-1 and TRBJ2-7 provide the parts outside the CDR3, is KAGVTQTPRYLIKTRGQQVTLSCSPISGHRSVSWYQQTPGQGLQFLFEYFSETQRNKGNFPGRFSGRQFSNSRSEMNVSTLELGDSALYLCASSWGHRSYEQYFGPGTRLTVT.

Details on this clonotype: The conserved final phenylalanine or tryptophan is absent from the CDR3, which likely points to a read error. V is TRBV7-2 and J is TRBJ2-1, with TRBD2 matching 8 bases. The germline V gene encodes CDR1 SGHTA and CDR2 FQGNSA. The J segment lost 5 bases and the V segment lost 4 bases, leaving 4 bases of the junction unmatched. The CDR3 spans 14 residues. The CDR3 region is CASSWTSTDNEQFL. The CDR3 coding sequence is TGTGCCAGCAGCTGGACTAGCACCGACAATGAGCAGTTCTTA.

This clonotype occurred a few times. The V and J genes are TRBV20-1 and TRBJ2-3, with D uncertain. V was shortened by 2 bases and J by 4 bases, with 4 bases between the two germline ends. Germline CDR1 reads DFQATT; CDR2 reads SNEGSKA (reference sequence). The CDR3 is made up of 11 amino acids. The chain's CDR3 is CSARRSDTQYF. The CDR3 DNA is TGCAGTGCTAGAAGATCAGATACGCAGTATTTT.

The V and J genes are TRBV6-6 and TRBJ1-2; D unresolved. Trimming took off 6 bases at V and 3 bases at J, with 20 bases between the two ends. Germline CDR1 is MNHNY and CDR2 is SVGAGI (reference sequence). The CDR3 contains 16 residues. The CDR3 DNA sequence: TGTGCCAGCAGGTTTGGTCTCCTGGTTCCGGACTATGGCTACACCTTC. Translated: CASRFGLLVPDYGYTF.

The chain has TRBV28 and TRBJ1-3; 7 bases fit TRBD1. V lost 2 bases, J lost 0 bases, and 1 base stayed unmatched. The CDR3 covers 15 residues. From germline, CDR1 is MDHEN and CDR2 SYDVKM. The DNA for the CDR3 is TGTGCCAGCAGTTTAGGGGACAGCTCTGGAAACACCATATATTTT. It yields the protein CASSLGDSSGNTIYF.

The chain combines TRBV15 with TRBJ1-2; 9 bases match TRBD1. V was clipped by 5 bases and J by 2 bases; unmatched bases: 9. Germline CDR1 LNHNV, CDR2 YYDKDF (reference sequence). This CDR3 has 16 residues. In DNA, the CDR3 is TGTGCCACCAGCGGACCTCGGGACAGGGCCAACTATGGCTACACCTTC. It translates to CATSGPRDRANYGYTF.

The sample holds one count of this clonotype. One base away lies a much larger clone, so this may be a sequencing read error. CDR3 DNA: TGCGCCAGCAGCCAAGGGGACAGGGACCAAGAGACCCAGTTCTTC. This sequence encodes CASSQGDRDQETQFF. V usage is TRBV4-1 and J usage is TRBJ2-5, with 9 bases fitting TRBD1. The J call is in doubt because the DNA end fits TRBJ2-1 better. The CDR3 length is 15 residues. From germline, CDR1 is MGHRA and CDR2 YSYEKL.

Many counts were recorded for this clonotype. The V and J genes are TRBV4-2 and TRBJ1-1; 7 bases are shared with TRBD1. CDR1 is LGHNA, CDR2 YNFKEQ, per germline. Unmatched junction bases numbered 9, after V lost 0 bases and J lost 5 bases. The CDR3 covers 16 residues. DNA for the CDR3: TGTGCCAGCAGCCAAGATGTAGGCAGGGGGGCTACTGAAGCTTTCTTT. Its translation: CASSQDVGRGATEAFF.

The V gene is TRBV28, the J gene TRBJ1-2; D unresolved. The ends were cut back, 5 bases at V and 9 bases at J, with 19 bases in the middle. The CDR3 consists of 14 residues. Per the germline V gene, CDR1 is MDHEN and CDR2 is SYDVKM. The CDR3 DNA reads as TGTGCCAGCAGTCCGGCGGTCGGGGTATGTAGCTACACCTTC. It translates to CASSPAVGVCSYTF.

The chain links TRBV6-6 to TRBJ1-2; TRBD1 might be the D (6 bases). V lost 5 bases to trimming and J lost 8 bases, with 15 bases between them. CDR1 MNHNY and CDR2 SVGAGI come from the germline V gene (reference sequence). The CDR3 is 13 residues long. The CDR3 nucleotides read TGTGCCAGCAGTGTACTACAGGGTGGGGGCTACACCTTC. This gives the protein CASSVLQGGGYTF.

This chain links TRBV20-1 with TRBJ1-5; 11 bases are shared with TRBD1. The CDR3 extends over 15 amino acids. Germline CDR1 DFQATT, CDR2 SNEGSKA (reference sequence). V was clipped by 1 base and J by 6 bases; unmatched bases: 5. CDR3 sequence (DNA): TGCAGTGCTAGAGCCGGGACAGGGGGTAGTCAGCCCCAGCATTTT. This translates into CSARAGTGGSQPQHF.

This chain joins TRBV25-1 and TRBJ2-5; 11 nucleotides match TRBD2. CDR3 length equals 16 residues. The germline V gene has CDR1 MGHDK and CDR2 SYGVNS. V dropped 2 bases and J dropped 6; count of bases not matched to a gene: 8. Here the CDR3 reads CASSEVVTSGEKTQYF. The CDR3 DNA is TGTGCCAGCAGTGAAGTTGTGACTAGCGGGGAGAAGACCCAGTACTTC.

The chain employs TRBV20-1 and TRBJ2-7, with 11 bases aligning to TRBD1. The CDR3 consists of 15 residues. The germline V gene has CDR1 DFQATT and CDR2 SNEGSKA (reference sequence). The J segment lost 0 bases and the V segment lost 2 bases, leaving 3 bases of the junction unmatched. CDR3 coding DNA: TGCAGTGCTAGAACCGGGACAGGGGGCTCCTACGAGCAGTACTTC. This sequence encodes CSARTGTGGSYEQYF.

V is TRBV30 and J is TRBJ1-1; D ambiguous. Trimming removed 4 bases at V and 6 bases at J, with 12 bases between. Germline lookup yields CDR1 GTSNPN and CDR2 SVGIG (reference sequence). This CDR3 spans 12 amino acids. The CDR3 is CAWISSYPEAFF. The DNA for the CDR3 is TGTGCCTGGATTTCCTCGTACCCTGAAGCTTTCTTT.

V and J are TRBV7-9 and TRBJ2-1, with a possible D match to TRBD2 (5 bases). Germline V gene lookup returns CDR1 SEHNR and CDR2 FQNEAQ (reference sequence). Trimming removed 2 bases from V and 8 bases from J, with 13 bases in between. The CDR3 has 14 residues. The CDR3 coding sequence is TGTGCCAGCAGCTTAAGAACGGAGGATGATGAGCAGTTCTTC. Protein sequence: CASSLRTEDDEQFF.

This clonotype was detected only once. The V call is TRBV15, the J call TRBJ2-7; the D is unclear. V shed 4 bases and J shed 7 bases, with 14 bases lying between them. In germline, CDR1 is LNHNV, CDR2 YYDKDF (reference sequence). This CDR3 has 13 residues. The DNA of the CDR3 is TGTGCCACCAGCACCTACCCCTACAATGAGCAGTACTTC. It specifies CATSTYPYNEQYF.

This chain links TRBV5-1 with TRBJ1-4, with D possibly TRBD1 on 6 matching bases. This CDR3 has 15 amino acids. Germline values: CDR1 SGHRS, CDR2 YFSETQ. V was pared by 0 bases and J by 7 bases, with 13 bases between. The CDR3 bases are TGCGCCAGCAGCTTGGGTGAGGGGGGCCGTGAAAAACTGTTTTTT. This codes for CASSLGEGGREKLFF.

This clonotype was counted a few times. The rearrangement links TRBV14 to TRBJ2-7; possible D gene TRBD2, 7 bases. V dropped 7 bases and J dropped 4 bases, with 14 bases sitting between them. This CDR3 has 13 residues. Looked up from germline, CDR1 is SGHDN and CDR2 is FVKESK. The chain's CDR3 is CASTIQGGYEQYF. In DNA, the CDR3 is TGTGCCAGCACCATACAGGGAGGGTACGAGCAGTACTTC.

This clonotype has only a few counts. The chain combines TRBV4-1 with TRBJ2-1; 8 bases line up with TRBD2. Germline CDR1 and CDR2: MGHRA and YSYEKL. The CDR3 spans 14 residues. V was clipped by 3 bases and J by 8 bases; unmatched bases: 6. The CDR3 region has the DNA TGCGCCAGCAGCCACCGGGGGGGCCTGGATGAGCAGTTCTTC. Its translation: CASSHRGGLDEQFF.

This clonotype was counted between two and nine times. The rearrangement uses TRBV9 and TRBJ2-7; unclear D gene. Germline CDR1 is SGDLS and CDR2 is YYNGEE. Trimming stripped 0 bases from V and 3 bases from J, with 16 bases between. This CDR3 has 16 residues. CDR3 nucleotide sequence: TGTGCCAGCAGCGTAGGCAGTGGCAGTAAAAGCTACGAGCAGTACTTC. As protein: CASSVGSGSKSYEQYF.

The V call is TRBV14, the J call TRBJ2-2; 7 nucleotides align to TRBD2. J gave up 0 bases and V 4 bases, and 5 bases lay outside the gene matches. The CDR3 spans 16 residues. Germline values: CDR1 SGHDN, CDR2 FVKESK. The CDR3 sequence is CASSPQLAANTGELFF. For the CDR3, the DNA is TGTGCCAGCAGCCCCCAGCTAGCGGCGAACACCGGGGAGCTGTTTTTT. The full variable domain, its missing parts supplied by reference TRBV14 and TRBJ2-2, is EAGVTQFPSHSVIEKGQTVTLRCDPISGHDNLYWYRRVMGKEIKFLLHFVKESKQDESGMPNNRFLAERTGGTYSTLKVQPAELEDSGVYFCASSPQLAANTGELFFGEGSRLTVL.

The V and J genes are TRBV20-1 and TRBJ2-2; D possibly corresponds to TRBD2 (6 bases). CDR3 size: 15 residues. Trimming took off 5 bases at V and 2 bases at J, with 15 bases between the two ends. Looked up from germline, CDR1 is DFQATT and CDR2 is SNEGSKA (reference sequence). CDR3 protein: CSAYAGTLNTGELFF. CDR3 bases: TGCAGTGCTTATGCCGGGACTCTAAACACCGGGGAGCTGTTTTTT.